One T cell receptor (beta chain) is described in this entry. Its antigen remains unidentified. There are 15 residues in the CDR3. CDR1 is DFQATT, CDR2 SNEGSKA, per germline (reference sequence). TCRdb reanalyzed the 5' RACE reads and collapses them to one entry per CDR3 protein, without DNA. This sample's clone table lists around 410,000 distinct CDR3 sequences. This sample is part of a study of monozygotic twins with inflammatory bowel disease. Study-wide points: Immunosuppressive treatment differences may have increased patient repertoire variability.

The genes are TRBV20-1 and TRBJ2-3; TCRdb reports TRBD2, a call that lacks DNA to check it against. The receptor's source is a human donor with ulcerative colitis or Crohn's disease, or a healthy co-twin of an affected twin (not recorded which). The sample comprised blood. CDR3 sequence: CSASLGLAPFSRQYF.